This T cell receptor (beta chain) emerged from a study of shared clonotypes between healthy human individuals. Study-level background: The plates for each donor numbered three CD4 naive, three CD4 memory, two CD8 naive and one CD8 memory. General study results and limits: It was anticipated that sequencing depth would influence how many clonotypes donors shared.

The naive CD8 subset, CD45RO-negative cells positively selected for CCR7, excluded terminally differentiated effector memory CD45RA+ cells. Deep was the level used in running the assay. Using immunoSEQ multiplex PCR, the repertoire was profiled, and TCRdb retains in-frame clones only, with some absent. The sample shows about 2 million clones, about 95% of them seen only once. Of note for this clone: Its antigen is unknown.

The junction had 6 bases not matched to a gene; V was cut back by 2 bases and J by 8 bases. CDR1 is GTSNPN, CDR2 SVGIG, per germline (reference sequence). The CDR3 extends over 14 amino acids. The sequenced material came from naive CD8+ T cells sorted from blood. V gene TRBV30 combines with J gene TRBJ2-1; 10 nucleotides match TRBD1. The clonotype originates from a man aged 18-30 years in good health. The CDR3, as DNA: TGTGCCTGGAGTATGACAGGGGGCTTCGATGAGCAGTTCTTC. Amino acid sequence: CAWSMTGGFDEQFF.